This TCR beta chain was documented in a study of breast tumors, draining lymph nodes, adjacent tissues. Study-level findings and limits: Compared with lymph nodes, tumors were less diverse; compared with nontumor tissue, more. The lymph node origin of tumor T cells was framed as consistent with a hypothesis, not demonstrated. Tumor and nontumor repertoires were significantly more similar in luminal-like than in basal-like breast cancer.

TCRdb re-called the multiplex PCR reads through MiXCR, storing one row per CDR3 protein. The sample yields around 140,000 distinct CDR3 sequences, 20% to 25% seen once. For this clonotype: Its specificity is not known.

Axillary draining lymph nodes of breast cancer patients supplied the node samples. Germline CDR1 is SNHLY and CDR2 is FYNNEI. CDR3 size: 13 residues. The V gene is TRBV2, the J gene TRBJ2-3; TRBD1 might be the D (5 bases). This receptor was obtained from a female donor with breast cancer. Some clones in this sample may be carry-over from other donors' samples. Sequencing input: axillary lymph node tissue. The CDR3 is CVGSVGGTDTQYF. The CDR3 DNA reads TGTGTCGGCAGTGTAGGGGGCACAGATACGCAGTATTTT.